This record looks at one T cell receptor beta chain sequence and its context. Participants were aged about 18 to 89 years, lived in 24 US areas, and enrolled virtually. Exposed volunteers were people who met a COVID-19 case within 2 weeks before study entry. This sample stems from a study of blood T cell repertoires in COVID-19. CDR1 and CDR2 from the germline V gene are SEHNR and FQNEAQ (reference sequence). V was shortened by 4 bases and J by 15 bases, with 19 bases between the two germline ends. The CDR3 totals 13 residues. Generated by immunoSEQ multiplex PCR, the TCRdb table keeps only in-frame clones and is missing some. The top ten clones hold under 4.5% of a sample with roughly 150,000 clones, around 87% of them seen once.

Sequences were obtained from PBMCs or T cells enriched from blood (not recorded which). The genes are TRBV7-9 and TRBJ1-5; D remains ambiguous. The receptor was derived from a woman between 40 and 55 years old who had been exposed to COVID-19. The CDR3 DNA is TGTGCCAGCAGCTCCCTTTACTCCTCCGTATTGCATTTT. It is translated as CASSSLYSSVLHF.